The T cell receptor (beta chain) described here comes from a study of blood T cell repertoires in COVID-19. Study context: The cDNA or gDNA used as material had been derived from T cells, B-cell-depleted T cells, or PBMCs.

Participants spanned ages about 18 to 95 years and resided in about 25 US areas. Allocation to cohorts depended on clinical history reported by the participants. The authors' processing: From reference gene primer amplification, estimates of nucleated cell counts were derived. Assay used: immunoSEQ multiplex PCR; TCRdb lists only in-frame clones, some missing. For V, J and clone size, that table is used; D and trimming come from the DNA. This table holds about 220,000 clones, about 91% found once. This clonotype was sampled from a woman aged 40 to 55 with acute COVID-19. The sample comprised PBMCs or T cells enriched from blood (not recorded which).

The DNA of the CDR3 is TGTGCCAGCTGCTCTAGCGCCGGCTCCTACAATGAGCAGTTCTTC. Translation gives CASCSSAGSYNEQFF. The rearrangement links TRBV28 to TRBJ2-1, with TRBD2 as a possible D gene (6 bases). This CDR3 is built from 15 residues. Germline CDR1 and CDR2: MDHEN and SYDVKM. Between the trimmed V and J ends, which lost 8 bases and 0 bases, there was a span of 14 bases.